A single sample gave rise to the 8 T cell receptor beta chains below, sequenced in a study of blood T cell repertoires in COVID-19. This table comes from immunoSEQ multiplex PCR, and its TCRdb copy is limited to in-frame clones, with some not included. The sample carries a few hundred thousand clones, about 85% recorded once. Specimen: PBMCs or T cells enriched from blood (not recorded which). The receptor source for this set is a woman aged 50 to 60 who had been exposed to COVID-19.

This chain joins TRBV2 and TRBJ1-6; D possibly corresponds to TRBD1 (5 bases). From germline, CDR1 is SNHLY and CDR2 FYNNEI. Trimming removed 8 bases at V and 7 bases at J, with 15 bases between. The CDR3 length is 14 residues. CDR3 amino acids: CASGLNQGNSPLHF. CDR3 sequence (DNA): TGTGCCAGCGGGCTTAACCAGGGAAATTCACCCCTCCACTTT.

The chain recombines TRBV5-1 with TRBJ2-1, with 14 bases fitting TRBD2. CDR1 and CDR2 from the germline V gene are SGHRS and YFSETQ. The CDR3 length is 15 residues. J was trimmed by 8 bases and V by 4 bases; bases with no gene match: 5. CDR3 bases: TGCGCCAGCAGCCCGGGACTAGCGGGGGTGCATGAGCAGTTCTTC. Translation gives CASSPGLAGVHEQFF.

The CDR3 protein is CASSSGLPSSYNEQFF. In DNA form, the CDR3 reads TGCGCCAGCAGCTCGGGACTCCCGAGCTCCTACAATGAGCAGTTCTTC. V and J are TRBV5-1 and TRBJ2-1; the D gene is possibly TRBD2 (6 bases). The CDR3 consists of 16 residues. Germline CDR1 SGHRS, CDR2 YFSETQ. V gave up 3 bases and J gave up 0 bases, with 13 bases separating them. The whole variable domain, remainder taken from reference TRBV5-1 and TRBJ2-1, is KAGVTQTPRYLIKTRGQQVTLSCSPISGHRSVSWYQQTPGQGLQFLFEYFSETQRNKGNFPGRFSGRQFSNSRSEMNVSTLELGDSALYLCASSSGLPSSYNEQFFGPGTRLTVL.

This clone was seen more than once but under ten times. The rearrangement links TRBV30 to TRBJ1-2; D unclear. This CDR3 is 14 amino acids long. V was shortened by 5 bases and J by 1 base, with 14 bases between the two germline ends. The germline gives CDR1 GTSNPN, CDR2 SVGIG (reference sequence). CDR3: CAWERVALNYGYTF. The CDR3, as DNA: TGTGCCTGGGAAAGGGTAGCGCTTAACTATGGCTACACCTTC.

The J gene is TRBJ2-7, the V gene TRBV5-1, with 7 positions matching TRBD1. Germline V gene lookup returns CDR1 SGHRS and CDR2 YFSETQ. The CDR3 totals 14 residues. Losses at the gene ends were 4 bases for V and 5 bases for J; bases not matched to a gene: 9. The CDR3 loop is CASSANPTGNEQYF. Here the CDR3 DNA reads TGCGCCAGCAGCGCTAACCCGACAGGGAACGAGCAGTACTTC.

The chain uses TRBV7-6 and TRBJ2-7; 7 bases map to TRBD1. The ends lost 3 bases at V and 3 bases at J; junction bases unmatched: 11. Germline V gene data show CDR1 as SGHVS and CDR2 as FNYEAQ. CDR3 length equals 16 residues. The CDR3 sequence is CASSLVPRTGRYEQYF. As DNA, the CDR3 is TGTGCCAGCAGCTTGGTACCTAGGACAGGTCGCTACGAGCAGTACTTC.

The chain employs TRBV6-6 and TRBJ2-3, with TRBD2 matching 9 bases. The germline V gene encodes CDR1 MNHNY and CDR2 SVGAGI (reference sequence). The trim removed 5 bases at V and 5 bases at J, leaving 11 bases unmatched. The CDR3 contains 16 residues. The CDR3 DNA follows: TGTGCCAGCAGTCCTCTGGGCGGGGGGGCAGGAGATACGCAGTATTTT. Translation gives CASSPLGGGAGDTQYF.

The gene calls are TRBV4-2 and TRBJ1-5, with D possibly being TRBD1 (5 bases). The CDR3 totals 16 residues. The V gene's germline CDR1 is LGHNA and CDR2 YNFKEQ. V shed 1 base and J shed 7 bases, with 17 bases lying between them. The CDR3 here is CASSQVRSGGGQPQHF. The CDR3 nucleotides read TGTGCCAGCAGCCAAGTTCGCTCGGGGGGTGGACAGCCCCAGCATTTT.